This entry lists 18 T cell receptor beta chains sequenced from one sample in a study of STAT5B mutations in CD4+ large granular lymphocyte leukemia. Assay used: immunoSEQ multiplex PCR; TCRdb lists only in-frame clones, some missing. The table has about 40,000 clones, roughly 76% seen once; the top ten hold 3.6%. Sequencing was done on a sample of CD4+ T cells from blood buffy coats. These receptors originate from a human donor in good health.

The J gene is TRBJ2-1, the V gene TRBV7-2, with TRBD2 as a possible D gene (5 bases). CDR1 is SGHTA, CDR2 FQGNSA, per germline. V lost 1 base, J lost 2 bases, and 12 bases lay in between. This CDR3 comprises 16 residues. The CDR3 DNA is TGTGCCAGCAGCTTAGTACCCAGCGGAACCTACAATGAGCAGTTCTTC. As protein: CASSLVPSGTYNEQFF.

The chain uses TRBV5-1 and TRBJ1-3; D is ambiguous. Trimming removed 2 bases at V and 0 bases at J, with 3 bases between. The V gene's germline CDR1 is SGHRS and CDR2 YFSETQ. The CDR3 totals 13 residues. The CDR3 sequence is CASSFGSGNTIYF. The CDR3 region has the DNA TGCGCCAGCAGCTTCGGCTCTGGAAACACCATATATTTT.

CDR3 nucleotides: TGTGCCACCAGCAGAGTAACATCCGAGGCCCAGCATTTT. This translates into CATSRVTSEAQHF. V is TRBV15 and J is TRBJ1-5, with unresolved D. Germline assignment: CDR1 LNHNV and CDR2 YYDKDF (reference sequence). V was pared by 1 base and J by 11 bases, with 12 bases between. This CDR3 has 13 amino acids.

The chain joins TRBV6-6 to TRBJ2-2; D is perhaps TRBD1 (5 bases). From germline, CDR1 is MNHNY and CDR2 SVGAGI (reference sequence). The CDR3 has 14 residues. The V end was cut by 5 bases, the J end by 2 bases, with 9 bases between. The CDR3 here is CASSGARNTGELFF. In DNA, the CDR3 is TGTGCCAGCAGTGGGGCCCGCAACACCGGGGAGCTGTTTTTT.

The chain carries TRBV7-3 and TRBJ1-1, with D unresolved. Per germline, CDR1 SGHTA and CDR2 FQGTGA. The CDR3 runs to 13 residues. The V end was cut by 8 bases, the J end by 2 bases, with 12 bases between. The CDR3 sequence is CASATRVNTEAFF. Written as DNA, the CDR3 is TGTGCCAGCGCAACCCGGGTAAACACTGAAGCTTTCTTT.

CDR3 loop: CASSLRGLAGGLTGELFF. The DNA of the CDR3 is TGTGCCAGCAGCTTACGAGGGCTAGCGGGAGGTCTAACCGGGGAGCTGTTTTTT. The V gene is TRBV7-2, the J gene TRBJ2-2; 11 bases align to TRBD2. The germline gives CDR1 SGHTA, CDR2 FQGNSA. The length of the CDR3 is 18 residues. The trim removed 2 bases at V and 5 bases at J, leaving 10 bases unmatched.

The genes are TRBV29-1 and TRBJ2-3; TRBD1 aligns across 11 bases. V shed 5 bases and J 7 bases; nucleotides not matched to a gene: 14. The CDR3 has 16 amino acids. Germline V gives CDR1 SQVTM, CDR2 ANQGSEA. The CDR3 coding sequence is TGCAGCGTTCGGACAGGGGGCCGCGCGCGTTCGTATACGCAGTATTTT. Residues: CSVRTGGRARSYTQYF.

The chain is built from TRBV27 and TRBJ1-2, with D tentatively TRBD1 (6 bases). Between the trimmed V and J ends, which lost 6 bases and 6 bases, there was a span of 23 bases. The germline gives CDR1 MNHEY, CDR2 SMNVEV (reference sequence). This CDR3 comprises 16 residues. CDR3 amino acids: CASSGGGGQGRHGYTF. In DNA form, the CDR3 reads TGTGCCAGCAGCGGAGGGGGAGGTCAGGGTAGGCATGGCTACACCTTC.

The chain uses TRBV5-5 and TRBJ2-7, with no clear D. V dropped 2 bases and J dropped 2 bases, with 8 bases sitting between them. This CDR3 is 13 amino acids long. Germline V lookup: CDR1 SGHKS, CDR2 YYEKEE (reference sequence). In DNA, the CDR3 is TGTGCCAGCAGCTTCACATGGGCCTACGAGCAGTACTTC. This encodes CASSFTWAYEQYF.

This sequence joins TRBV7-9 and TRBJ1-3; D gene unclear. Trimming stripped 1 base from V and 4 bases from J, with 8 bases between. Germline-derived CDR1 and CDR2 are SEHNR and FQNEAQ (reference sequence). This CDR3 is 14 amino acids long. CDR3 sequence reads: CASSLGRVGNTIYF. The CDR3 nucleotides are TGTGCCAGCAGCTTAGGTCGGGTAGGAAACACCATATATTTT.

The rearrangement links TRBV10-1 to TRBJ2-2, with a weak D call TRBD2 (6 bases). Germline V gene sequence: CDR1 WNHNN, CDR2 SYGVQD (reference sequence). Trimming pared 1 base from V and 6 bases from J, leaving 18 bases between. The CDR3 spans 17 residues. The CDR3 spells CASSEWFGGRKAGELFF. The CDR3, as DNA: TGCGCCAGCAGTGAGTGGTTTGGAGGGAGGAAGGCCGGGGAGCTGTTTTTT.

This rearrangement joins TRBV25-1 to TRBJ2-1; 8 bases match TRBD2. Germline V gene data show CDR1 as MGHDK and CDR2 as SYGVNS. CDR3 length equals 15 residues. V shed 1 base, J shed 7 bases, and the junction held 6 bases outside the gene matches. CDR3 sequence: CASSEWFSGVNEQFF. CDR3 sequence (DNA): TGTGCCAGCAGTGAATGGTTTAGCGGGGTTAATGAGCAGTTCTTC. The full variable domain, with the rest looked up from reference TRBV25-1 and TRBJ2-1, is EADIYQTPRYLVIGTGKKITLECSQTMGHDKMYWYQQDPGMELHLIHYSYGVNSTEKGDLSSESTVSRIRTEHFPLTLESARPSHTSQYLCASSEWFSGVNEQFFGPGTRLTVL.

This chain uses TRBV28 with TRBJ1-5; D is unclear. The CDR3 covers 14 residues. Germline CDR1 reads MDHEN; CDR2 reads SYDVKM. V was shortened by 6 bases and J by 2 bases, with 11 bases between the two germline ends. CDR3 residues: CASSRNWGNQPQHF. As DNA, the CDR3 is TGTGCCAGCAGCCGAAACTGGGGCAATCAGCCCCAGCATTTT.

This clone was picked up a small number of times. The J gene is TRBJ1-6, the V gene TRBV11-2, with unresolved D. Germline values: CDR1 SGHAT, CDR2 FQNNGV. V shed 0 bases and J shed 10 bases, with 10 bases lying between them. This CDR3 contains 14 residues. The CDR3 DNA reads TGTGCCAGCAGCTTAGAGGGAGGGTTATCACCCCTCCACTTT. This sequence encodes CASSLEGGLSPLHF.

This chain connects TRBV6-1 to TRBJ1-1, with D unclear. V lost 5 bases and J 1 base, leaving 8 bases between the germline ends. There are 13 residues in the CDR3. Germline CDR1 and CDR2: MNHNS and SASEGT. CDR3 sequence reads: CASSPRQNTEAFF. CDR3 bases: TGTGCCAGCAGTCCCAGACAGAACACTGAAGCTTTCTTT.

The chain is built from TRBV29-1 and TRBJ1-1; no clear D gene. Trimming left V 3 bases short and J 4 bases short, with 18 bases between. Looked up from germline, CDR1 is SQVTM and CDR2 is ANQGSEA. The CDR3 is 15 amino acids. The chain's CDR3 is CSVEVRREESTEAFF. In DNA, the CDR3 is TGCAGCGTTGAGGTAAGGAGGGAAGAGTCCACTGAAGCTTTCTTT.

The CDR3 DNA is TGTGCCAGCAGCCCTACGACAGGGAAACTTTCCCATGAGCAGTTCTTC. It specifies CASSPTTGKLSHEQFF. The J gene is TRBJ2-1, the V gene TRBV9; 7 positions match TRBD1. V trimming: 4 bases; J trimming: 8 bases; junction bases outside the gene matches: 15. The germline gives CDR1 SGDLS, CDR2 YYNGEE. The CDR3 length is 16 residues.

The V gene is TRBV6-1, the J gene TRBJ2-3; no firm D call. Germline CDR1 MNHNS, CDR2 SASEGT. This CDR3 spans 13 amino acids. V lost 9 bases and J lost 6, with 16 bases in between. CDR3 nucleotides: TGTGCCAGTAGGTCGGTAGTTGGTGATACGCAGTATTTT. Amino acids: CASRSVVGDTQYF.